The source of this T cell receptor beta chain is a study of shared clonotypes between healthy human individuals. In the study overall: Each donor's CD4 naive and CD4 memory cells filled three plates apiece, CD8 naive two, and CD8 memory one.

Study observations and caveats: What rarefaction showed was incomplete sorted-subset sequencing despite large depth.

CDR1 KGHSH and CDR2 LQKENI come from the germline V gene. The V gene end was trimmed by 3 bases and the J gene end by 8 bases; junction bases not matched to a gene: 5. The CDR3 runs 15 residues. Original processing methods: ImmunoSEQ supplied junction-only sequences lacking quality scores, so filtering was different. Sequenced by immunoSEQ multiplex PCR; TCRdb stores in-frame clones only, minus some. Clone size and V and J calls were adopted from that table, with D and trimming inferred from the DNA. The table shows roughly 2.5 million clones, with more than 90% occurring only once. To note about this clone: Antigen unknown.

Source material: naive CD4+ T cells sorted from blood. The subset was: CD45RA+ positively selected. This sequence joins TRBV18 and TRBJ2-1; 12 bases fit TRBD1. The clonotype was recovered from a man aged 18 to 35 in good health. DNA of the CDR3: TGTGCCAGCTCACCGGGGACAGGGGGCGGTTATGAGCAGTTCTTC. Translation: CASSPGTGGGYEQFF.